Below are 13 T cell receptor beta chains sequenced from a single sample in a study of tumor and adjacent non-tumor tissue in lung cancer. A modified ARM-PCR protocol with three rounds of nested PCR amplified TCRbeta. TCRdb reanalysed the multiplex PCR reads using MiXCR and keeps one entry per CDR3 protein. The repertoire holds about 110,000 distinct CDR3 sequences, with nearly 85% as singletons. RNA was extracted from bulk tissue without any cell sorting. Sequencing was performed on lung tumor tissue. These receptors originate from a man in his 70s with non-small cell lung cancer.

This clonotype was seen many times. The V gene is TRBV20-1, the J gene TRBJ1-1, with D unclear. CDR1 and CDR2 (germline): DFQATT, SNEGSKA (reference sequence). The V gene lost 1 base and the J gene lost 1 base, with 4 bases spanning the gap. The CDR3 consists of 12 residues. For the CDR3, the DNA is TGCAGTGCTAGAGCCTGGAACACTGAAGCTTTCTTT. It encodes CSARAWNTEAFF.

As to this clonotype: One base away lies a much larger clone, so this may be a sequencing read error. V and J are TRBV20-1 and TRBJ2-7; maybe TRBD2 (5 bases). The CDR3 runs 14 residues. The V gene's germline CDR1 is DFQATT and CDR2 SNEGSKA (reference sequence). Trimming took 6 bases from V and 3 from J, leaving 18 bases between them. The CDR3 sequence is CSAPRSASFYEQYF. Written as DNA, the CDR3 is TGCAGTGCCCCTCGTAGTGCTAGCTTCTACGAGCAGTACTTC.

The chain recombines TRBV29-1 with TRBJ2-5, with D unclear. V lost 5 bases and J lost 1, with 11 bases in between. CDR1 is SQVTM and CDR2 is ANQGSEA in the germline V gene. This CDR3 contains 13 residues. The CDR3 coding sequence is TGCAGCGTTACCAACAAGTTCCAAGAGACCCAGTACTTC. It specifies CSVTNKFQETQYF.

This clonotype was observed at least ten times. The genes are TRBV7-9 and TRBJ1-4, with D perhaps TRBD1 (6 bases). Germline V gene sequence: CDR1 SEHNR, CDR2 FQNEAQ (reference sequence). The CDR3 loop spans 15 amino acids. The V end was cut by 4 bases, the J end by 7 bases, with 16 bases between. The CDR3 coding sequence is TGTGCCAGCAGCTCATTACAGGGAGGTGGTGAAAAACTGTTTTTT. This gives the protein CASSSLQGGGEKLFF.

Worth noting for this clonotype: The junction departs from the called germline gene at one end, perhaps through a read error. The chain combines TRBV20-1 with TRBJ2-1; TRBD2 aligns across 13 bases. CDR1 is DFQATT, CDR2 SNEGSKA, per germline (reference sequence). The CDR3 totals 15 residues. The CDR3 protein is CSTTYRLAGGNGQFF. DNA for the CDR3: TGCAGTACTACCTACCGACTAGCGGGAGGCAATGGGCAGTTCTTC.

This clonotype was found a few times. The V gene is TRBV5-1, the J gene TRBJ2-7, with D uncertain. The CDR3 runs to 11 residues. Germline CDR1 SGHRS, CDR2 YFSETQ. Trimming left V 3 bases short and J 1 base short, with 2 bases between. CDR3 residues: CASSSSYEQYF. CDR3 sequence (DNA): TGCGCCAGCAGCTCTTCCTACGAGCAGTACTTC.

This chain connects TRBV5-5 to TRBJ1-1; D is ambiguous. CDR3 length equals 13 residues. CDR1 is SGHKS, CDR2 YYEKEE, per germline (reference sequence). For the CDR3, the DNA is TGTACCAACAGCTTGGACCTTAACACTGAAGCTTTCTTT. Residues: CTNSLDLNTEAFF. The whole variable domain, filled in from reference TRBV5-5 and TRBJ1-1, reads DAGVTQSPTHLIKTRGQQVTLRCSPISGHKSVSWYQQVLGQGPQFIFQYYEKEERGRGNFPDRFSARQFPNYSSELNVNALLLGDSALYLCTNSLDLNTEAFFGQGTRLTVV.

Turning to this clonotype: Since no conserved phenylalanine or tryptophan closes the CDR3, a read error is the likely cause. The chain couples TRBV6-5 to TRBJ2-3; 7 nucleotides match TRBD1. The germline gives CDR1 MNHEY, CDR2 SVGAGI. With V trimmed by 5 bases and J by 6 bases, 8 bases remained unmatched. The CDR3 loop spans 14 amino acids. CDR3 residues: CASSRRQGPDTQYS. The CDR3 DNA is TGTGCCAGCAGTAGACGACAGGGTCCGGATACGCAGTATTCT.

This clonotype was counted once. The CDR3 end shows no conserved phenylalanine or tryptophan, and so a read error is likely. This chain links TRBV10-3 with TRBJ2-3; maybe TRBD1 (5 bases). Trimming cost V 11 bases and J 4 bases, with 22 bases left between them. The germline gives CDR1 ENHRY, CDR2 SYGVKD. The CDR3 sequence is 15 residues long. CDR3 residues: CASSAGRSVADTQYL. The CDR3 coding sequence is TGTGCCTCGTCAGCAGGGCGGAGCGTGGCAGATACGCAGTATTTG.

This clonotype was recorded only once. Because the CDR3 is missing its conserved closing phenylalanine or tryptophan, this is likely a read error. The chain uses TRBV6-5 and TRBJ2-3; 8 bases agree with TRBD1. This CDR3 contains 14 residues. Germline V CDR1 and CDR2: MNHEY, SVGAGI. The CDR3 coding sequence is TGTGCCAGCAGTCGACAGGGGTTCACAGATATGCAGTATTAT. Amino acids: CASSRQGFTDMQYY.

This clonotype came up a few times. V gene TRBV2 combines with J gene TRBJ1-3, with TRBD1 as a possible D gene (6 bases). V was shortened by 3 bases and J by 0 bases, with 12 bases between the two germline ends. The CDR3 sequence is 16 residues long. Looked up from germline, CDR1 is SNHLY and CDR2 is FYNNEI. The CDR3 DNA reads as TGTGCCAGCAGTGAGATCAGGGGTAGCTCTGGAAACACCATATATTTT. Translated, it gives CASSEIRGSSGNTIYF.

This clonotype occurred once. Because it lacks the conserved phenylalanine or tryptophan at the end, this CDR3 is likely a read error. The DNA is omitted, as the CDR3 cannot be located on it reliably, and the CDR3 follows TCRdb's listing. The rearrangement uses TRBV5-4 and TRBJ1-1. The germline CDR1 and CDR2 sequences are SGHNT and YYREEE (reference sequence). A total of 13 residues make up the CDR3, ends included. The CDR3 reads CASSLDFRQGAFL.

A remark on this clonotype: The junction does not match germline at one end; this may be a read error. This chain joins TRBV6-2 or TRBV6-3 and TRBJ1-5; D remains unclear. This CDR3 is 19 amino acids long. The germline V gene encodes CDR1 MNHEY and CDR2 SVGEGT. This CDR3 is CASSYSIGSTRASNRPQHF. In nucleotides, the CDR3 is TGTGCCAGTAGTTACTCGATTGGGAGTACAAGAGCGAGCAATCGGCCCCAGCATTTT.